The 22 T cell receptor beta chains reported below all come from one sample, sequenced in a study of T-cell reconstitution after alpha-beta-depleted transplantation in children. TCRbeta library preparation incorporated unique molecular identifiers. TCRdb independently ran MiXCR on the PCR reads; one entry per CDR3 protein. The sample has 250,000 to 350,000 distinct CDR3 sequences; about 10% are singletons. Sequenced here: PBMCs from the stem cell graft donor, sampled from the stem cell graft. Receptors originate from a human donor who donated a stem cell graft to a child with SCID.

The rearrangement joins TRBV12-3 or TRBV12-4 to TRBJ1-2; 7 nucleotides line up with TRBD1. V gave up 5 bases and J gave up 8 bases; unmatched junction bases: 11. The length of the CDR3 is 14 residues. The CDR3 region is CASSPKSTGLGYTF. CDR3 DNA: TGTGCCAGCAGTCCCAAGTCGACAGGGTTAGGCTACACCTTC.

This clonotype has ten or more counts. The rearrangement links TRBV10-3 to TRBJ2-7; no reliable D call. This CDR3 comprises 13 residues. The germline V gene encodes CDR1 ENHRY and CDR2 SYGVKD. Trimming shortened V by 2 bases and J by 0 bases, and 5 bases separated the two germline ends. The CDR3 is CAISEGVSYEQYF. CDR3 sequence (DNA): TGTGCCATCAGTGAGGGAGTCTCCTACGAGCAGTACTTC.

A word on this clonotype: A read error is possible here, since a much larger clone lies one base away. In this CDR3 the conserved last residue, phenylalanine or tryptophan, is missing, so a read error is likely. This chain links TRBV5-1 with TRBJ2-3; 12 bases line up with TRBD2. The ends lost 4 bases at V and 2 bases at J; junction bases unmatched: 8. Per germline, CDR1 SGHRS and CDR2 YFSETQ. The CDR3 is 17 amino acids. CDR3 region: CASSDRLAGDLTDTQYS. Written as DNA, the CDR3 is TGCGCCAGCAGCGACAGACTAGCGGGGGACCTCACAGATACGCAGTATTCT.

The rearrangement links TRBV7-9 to TRBJ2-1; D is undetermined. CDR1 and CDR2 from the germline V gene are SEHNR and FQNEAQ (reference sequence). V gave up 2 bases and J gave up 5 bases, with 10 bases separating them. The CDR3 contains 14 residues. The DNA of the CDR3 is TGTGCCAGCAGCTTACGACTGAACCACAATGAGCAGTTCTTC. Amino acids: CASSLRLNHNEQFF.

This clonotype was detected many times. The V and J genes are TRBV5-6 and TRBJ1-2, with a possible D match to TRBD1 (5 bases). CDR3 length: 14 amino acids. Trimming left V 3 bases short and J 2 bases short, with 11 bases between. Germline V gene lookup returns CDR1 SGHDT and CDR2 YYEEEE. CDR3 DNA sequence: TGTGCCAGCAGCTCGGGAGCAGGGAACTATGGCTACACCTTC. This sequence encodes CASSSGAGNYGYTF.

This clonotype was counted between two and nine times. The J gene is TRBJ1-5, the V gene TRBV28; D uncertain. Germline values: CDR1 MDHEN, CDR2 SYDVKM. The V and J ends lost 7 bases and 1 base respectively, with 11 bases between them. The CDR3 is 14 amino acids. CDR3 DNA: TGTGCCAGCACCGTCCCGGGAAGCAATCAGCCCCAGCATTTT. Its protein is CASTVPGSNQPQHF.

This sequence joins TRBV10-2 and TRBJ1-4; 9 bases line up with TRBD1. The CDR3 sequence is 13 residues long. Germline V gene sequence: CDR1 WSHSY, CDR2 SAAADI. With V trimmed by 6 bases and J by 6 bases, 2 bases remained unmatched. CDR3 protein: CASRRTGDEKLFF. Written as DNA, the CDR3 is TGCGCCAGCAGGAGGACAGGGGATGAAAAACTGTTTTTT.

The chain uses TRBV5-4 and TRBJ2-5; D gene uncertain. CDR1 SGHNT and CDR2 YYREEE come from the germline V gene (reference sequence). The CDR3 spans 12 residues. Trimming took 4 bases from V and 4 from J, leaving 8 bases between them. The chain's CDR3 is CASSIDRETQYF. The CDR3 coding sequence is TGTGCCAGCAGCATAGATCGAGAGACCCAGTACTTC.

This clonotype showed up just a few times. The chain combines TRBV4-1 with TRBJ2-2; no definite D call. The CDR3 loop spans 15 amino acids. V lost 1 base to trimming and J lost 0 bases, with 6 bases between them. CDR1 and CDR2 from the germline V gene are MGHRA and YSYEKL. This CDR3 is CASSQAAPNTGELFF. CDR3 nucleotides: TGCGCCAGCAGCCAAGCCGCCCCGAACACCGGGGAGCTGTTTTTT.

This clonotype was counted between two and nine times. The V gene is TRBV20-1, the J gene TRBJ2-1; D remains ambiguous. V lost 2 bases, J lost 4 bases, and 12 bases lay in between. The CDR3 covers 14 residues. Germline assignment: CDR1 DFQATT and CDR2 SNEGSKA (reference sequence). CDR3: CSARSSTLYNEQFF. DNA for the CDR3: TGCAGTGCTAGATCCTCTACGTTGTACAATGAGCAGTTCTTC.

This chain connects TRBV5-1 to TRBJ1-4; no definite D call. The germline V and J ends were trimmed by 4 bases and 0 bases, with 13 bases remaining between them. Germline V gene sequence: CDR1 SGHRS, CDR2 YFSETQ. The CDR3 has 16 residues. As DNA, the CDR3 is TGCGCCAGCAGCCGCTGGATGGCTGCAACTAATGAAAAACTGTTTTTT. This codes for CASSRWMAATNEKLFF.

This clonotype was found a few times. This sequence joins TRBV10-3 and TRBJ1-3, with 11 bases identical to TRBD1. The germline gives CDR1 ENHRY, CDR2 SYGVKD. This CDR3 contains 15 residues. After removal of 6 bases from V and 2 bases from J, the junction contained 3 bases not matched to a gene. CDR3 bases: TGTGCCATCAGCGGACAGGGGGCGGCTGGAAACACCATATATTTT. Protein sequence: CAISGQGAAGNTIYF.

The chain uses TRBV7-2 and TRBJ2-5; 8 bases fit TRBD2. Germline trimming cut 4 bases from V and 0 bases from J; bases unmatched to any gene: 7. Germline V lookup: CDR1 SGHTA, CDR2 FQGNSA. The CDR3 covers 16 residues. CDR3 protein: CASSSWVAGNQETQYF. CDR3 nucleotides: TGTGCCAGCAGCTCTTGGGTAGCGGGGAACCAAGAGACCCAGTACTTC.

The chain combines TRBV2 with TRBJ2-2; D is unresolved. Deletions cut 8 bases from V and 2 bases from J, with 12 bases between. The CDR3 is made up of 14 amino acids. Germline V gene lookup returns CDR1 SNHLY and CDR2 FYNNEI. The CDR3 nucleotides are TGTGCCAGCCGGGCCGGGCATAACACCGGGGAGCTGTTTTTT. Protein product: CASRAGHNTGELFF. The whole variable domain, filled in from reference TRBV2 and TRBJ2-2, reads EPEVTQTPSHQVTQMGQEVILRCVPISNHLYFYWYRQILGQKVEFLVSFYNNEISEKSEIFDDQFSVERPDGSNFTLKIRSTKLEDSAMYFCASRAGHNTGELFFGEGSRLTVL.

Many counts were recorded for this clonotype. This chain connects TRBV6-5 to TRBJ1-4, with D perhaps matching TRBD1 (6 bases). Germline assignment: CDR1 MNHEY and CDR2 SVGAGI. The CDR3 has 13 amino acids. V was pared by 4 bases and J by 8 bases, with 11 bases between. CDR3 coding DNA: TGTGCCAGCAGTTGGGGGGCATCGGAAAAACTGTTTTTT. The encoded protein is CASSWGASEKLFF.

The V gene is TRBV12-3 or TRBV12-4, the J gene TRBJ2-2; no clear D. The CDR3 is made up of 14 amino acids. V was cut by 7 bases and J by 4 bases, with 13 bases left in between. DNA of the CDR3: TGTGCCAGCACTCCCGTTGGGTTCACCGGGGAGCTGTTTTTT. It codes for CASTPVGFTGELFF.

This clonotype has a handful of counts. The CDR3 nucleotides are TGCGCCAGCCCCGGGACAGAGAACACCGGGGAGCTGTTTTTT. As protein: CASPGTENTGELFF. The rearrangement links TRBV5-1 to TRBJ2-2, with 7 positions matching TRBD1. The CDR3 has 14 residues. Germline values: CDR1 SGHRS, CDR2 YFSETQ. With 7 bases clipped from V and 1 base from J, the junction kept 4 bases outside the gene matches.

In this sample, this clonotype turned up many times. Here the CDR3 DNA reads TGTGCCAGCACCCCCGGGACTAGCGGGAGGAATGAGCAGTTCTTC. Its protein is CASTPGTSGRNEQFF. The rearrangement uses TRBV3-1 and TRBJ2-1, with 15 positions matching TRBD2. CDR1 and CDR2 (germline): LGHDT, YNNKEL (reference sequence). The CDR3 spans 15 residues. Trimming removed 7 bases from V and 7 bases from J; junction bases left unmatched: 5.

The chain carries TRBV23-1 and TRBJ2-1, with D unclear. TRBV23-1 is sorted into the ORF group, with uncertain function. Trimming left V 0 bases short and J 8 bases short, with 8 bases between. The CDR3 length is 13 residues. CDR3 in amino acids: CASSQSPPHEQFF. The DNA of the CDR3 is TGCGCCAGCAGTCAATCACCGCCTCATGAGCAGTTCTTC.

This clonotype was found a few times. The gene calls are TRBV29-1 and TRBJ2-7; the D is unclear. The V end was cut by 2 bases, the J end by 2 bases, with 10 bases between. There are 13 residues in the CDR3. Germline CDR1 SQVTM, CDR2 ANQGSEA. The CDR3 sequence: CSVEISNTYEQYF. In DNA, the CDR3 is TGCAGCGTTGAAATCTCGAACACCTACGAGCAGTACTTC.

This clonotype was seen many times. This sequence joins TRBV4-1 and TRBJ1-2; D is undetermined. The CDR3 spans 15 residues. CDR1 and CDR2 (germline): MGHRA, YSYEKL. V lost 0 bases, J lost 4 bases, and 12 bases lay in between. The CDR3 sequence: CASSQDRGQLYGYTF. The CDR3 bases are TGCGCCAGCAGCCAAGATCGTGGGCAGCTCTATGGCTACACCTTC.

This clonotype was seen repeatedly, ten times or more. The chain combines TRBV7-8 with TRBJ2-2, with 8 bases aligning to TRBD1. The CDR3 spans 15 residues. Per germline, CDR1 SGHVS and CDR2 FQNEAQ. V shed 5 bases, J shed 8 bases, and the junction held 10 bases outside the gene matches. The CDR3 sequence: CASSLASGGKGELFF. The CDR3 DNA sequence: TGTGCCAGCAGCCTGGCGTCAGGGGGCAAGGGGGAGCTGTTTTTT.